The entry below gives a single T cell receptor (beta chain) sequence along with its context. Profiling relied on immunoSEQ multiplex PCR, and the TCRdb table lists in-frame clones only, not all of them. The table includes 90,000 to 120,000 clones, about three quarters detected once. CDR3 size: 15 residues. CDR1 is MNHEY, CDR2 SMNVEV, per germline (reference sequence). Deletions cut 5 bases from V and 1 base from J, with 11 bases between. These data originate in a study of blood T cell repertoires in COVID-19. The chain couples TRBV27 to TRBJ2-2; perhaps TRBD1 as D (6 bases). The specimen sequenced was peripheral blood. The clonotype originates from a man between 70 and 80 years old with acute or convalescent COVID-19. CDR3 protein: CASSVQGWNTGELFF. CDR3 in DNA: TGTGCCAGCAGTGTACAGGGTTGGAACACCGGGGAGCTGTTTTTT.